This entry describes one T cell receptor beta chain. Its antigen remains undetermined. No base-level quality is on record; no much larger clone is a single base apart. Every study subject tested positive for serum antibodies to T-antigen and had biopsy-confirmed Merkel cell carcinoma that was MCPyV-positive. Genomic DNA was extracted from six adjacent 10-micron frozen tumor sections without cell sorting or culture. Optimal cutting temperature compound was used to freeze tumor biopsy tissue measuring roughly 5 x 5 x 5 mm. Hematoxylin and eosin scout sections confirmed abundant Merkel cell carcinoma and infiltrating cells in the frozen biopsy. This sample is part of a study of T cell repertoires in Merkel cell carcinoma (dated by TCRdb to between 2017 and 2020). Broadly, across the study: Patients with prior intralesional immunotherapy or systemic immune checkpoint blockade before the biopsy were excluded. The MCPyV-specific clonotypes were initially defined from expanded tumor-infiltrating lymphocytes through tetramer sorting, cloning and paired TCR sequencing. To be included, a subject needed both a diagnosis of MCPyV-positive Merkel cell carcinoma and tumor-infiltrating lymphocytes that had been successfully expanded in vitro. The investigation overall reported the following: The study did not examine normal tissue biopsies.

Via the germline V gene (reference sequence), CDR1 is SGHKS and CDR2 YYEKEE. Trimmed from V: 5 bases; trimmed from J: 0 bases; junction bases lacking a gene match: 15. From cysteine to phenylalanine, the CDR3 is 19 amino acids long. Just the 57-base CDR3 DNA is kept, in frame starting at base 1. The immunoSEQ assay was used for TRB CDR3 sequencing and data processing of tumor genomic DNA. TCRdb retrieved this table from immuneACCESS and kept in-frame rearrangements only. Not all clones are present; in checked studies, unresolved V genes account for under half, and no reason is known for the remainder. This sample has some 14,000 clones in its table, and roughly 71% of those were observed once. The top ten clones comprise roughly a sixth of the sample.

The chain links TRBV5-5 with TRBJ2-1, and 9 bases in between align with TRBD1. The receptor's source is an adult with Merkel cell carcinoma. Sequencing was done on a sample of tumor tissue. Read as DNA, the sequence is TGTGCCAGCAGTCGTAATACAGGGGGCTGGGCGCTCTCCTACAATGAGCAGTTCTTC. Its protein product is CASSRNTGGWALSYNEQFF.